This paragraph covers one TCR beta chain sequence. The antigen is undetermined. V was clipped by 1 base and J by 3 bases, with 9 bases between them. Germline V gene sequence: CDR1 SEHNR, CDR2 FQNEAQ (reference sequence). The CDR3 spans 14 residues. The sample originates from a study of cytomegalovirus exposure and HLA in healthy donors. Findings and caveats of the study: Later analysis found that TCR beta chains associated with HLA were more clonally expanded than other, equally common chains. The study assumed roughly uniform donor sequencing depth for presence/absence analyses. TRBV6-2, TRBV6-3 and some other V segments were excluded as indistinguishable. In an earlier analysis, about 87% or about 30%: the productive usage of most TCR beta V segments.

Researchers ran the PCR with 60 Vbeta and 13 Jbeta primers. The method was immunoSEQ multiplex PCR; TCRdb's version includes in-frame clones alone and lacks a portion of them. The sample lists about 210,000 clones, nearly 80% occurring once. The V gene is TRBV7-9, the J gene TRBJ1-1, with D tentatively TRBD1 (5 bases). The clonotype originates from a male donor in good health and CMV-seronegative. The sample was PBMCs. CDR3 sequence: CASSLEGFDTEAFF. The CDR3 nucleotides are TGTGCCAGCAGCTTAGAGGGGTTCGACACTGAAGCTTTCTTT. The whole variable domain, filled in from reference TRBV7-9 and TRBJ1-1, reads DTGVSQNPRHKITKRGQNVTFRCDPISEHNRLYWYRQTLGQGPEFLTYFQNEAQLEKSRLLSDRFSAERPKGSFSTLEIQRTEQGDSAMYLCASSLEGFDTEAFFGQGTRLTVV.